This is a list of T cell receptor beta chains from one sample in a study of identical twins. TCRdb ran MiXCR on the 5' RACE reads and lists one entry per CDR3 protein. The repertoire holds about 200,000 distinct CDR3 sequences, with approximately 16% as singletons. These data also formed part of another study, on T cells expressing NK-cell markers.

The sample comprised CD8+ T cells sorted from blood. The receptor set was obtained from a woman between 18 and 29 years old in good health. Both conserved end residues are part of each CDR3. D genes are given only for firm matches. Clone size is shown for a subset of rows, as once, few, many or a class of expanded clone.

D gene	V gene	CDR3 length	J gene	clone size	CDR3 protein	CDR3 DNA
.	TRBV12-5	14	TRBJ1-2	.	CASGLDLTAYGYTF	TGTGCTAGTGGTTTGGACCTGACAGCTTATGGCTACACCTTC
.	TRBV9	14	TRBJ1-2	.	CASSVAGLGRGYTF	TGTGCCAGCAGCGTAGCGGGACTAGGGCGGGGCTACACCTTC
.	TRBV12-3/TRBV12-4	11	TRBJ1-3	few	CASRTGPTIYF	TGTGCCAGCAGAACTGGACCCACCATATATTTT
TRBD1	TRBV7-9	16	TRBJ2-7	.	CASSPRPGQGSYEQYF	TGTGCCAGCAGCCCACGGCCGGGACAGGGTTCCTACGAGCAGTACTTC
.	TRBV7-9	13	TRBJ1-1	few	CASIVGPGTEAFF	TGTGCCAGCATAGTAGGGCCGGGCACTGAAGCTTTCTTT
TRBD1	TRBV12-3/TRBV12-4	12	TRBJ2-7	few	CASSSTGLEQYF	TGTGCCAGCAGTTCGACAGGGTTAGAGCAGTACTTC
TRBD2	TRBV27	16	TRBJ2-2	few	CASTPLGGANTGELFF	TGTGCCAGCACCCCCTTGGGGGGGGCGAACACCGGGGAGCTGTTTTTT
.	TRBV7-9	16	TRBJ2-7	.	CASSLAQGGWTYEQYF	TGTGCCAGCAGCTTAGCGCAGGGGGGCTGGACCTACGAGCAGTACTTC
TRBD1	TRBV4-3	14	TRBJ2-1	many	CASSQTTGGNEQFF	TGCGCCAGCAGCCAAACTACAGGGGGCAATGAGCAGTTCTTC
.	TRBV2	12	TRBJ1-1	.	CASSDRNPEAFF	TGTGCCAGCAGTGATAGGAATCCTGAAGCTTTCTTT
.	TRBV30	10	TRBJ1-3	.	CAWTGNTIYF	TGTGCCTGGACTGGAAACACCATATATTTT